This T cell receptor beta chain is from a study of esophageal squamous cell carcinoma under preoperative chemotherapy (dated by TCRdb to the late 2010s). Study-wide context: The study profiled TCR repertoires of both peripheral blood T cells and tumor-infiltrating lymphocytes. In patients with esophageal squamous cell carcinoma, the study looked at what paclitaxel-nedaplatin chemotherapy did to T-cell receptor repertoires. Roughly 5 patients with primary esophageal squamous cell carcinoma were included in the cohort. Repertoires from samples collected before paclitaxel-nedaplatin therapy were compared with repertoires from samples collected after the therapy. General findings and caveats noted by the study authors: Post-treatment tumor-infiltrating lymphocytes appeared partly derived from peripheral T cells migrating into the tumor, not solely from local clonal changes. Paclitaxel-nedaplatin therapy induced immediate and substantial clonotype frequency changes, with contraction more likely among abundant clones than amplification. A significant increase in TCR diversity was observed in peripheral T cells after chemotherapy, whereas no such increase was observed in tumor-infiltrating lymphocytes. The cohort was small, with only five or six patients with esophageal squamous cell carcinoma analyzed.

The CDR3 runs 15 amino acids, cysteine and phenylalanine included. The entry retains the CDR3 DNA only, 45 bases that are in frame from base 1. The germline V gene encodes CDR1 SGHTA and CDR2 FQGNSA. This clonotype occurred many times. Its specific antigen is unknown. No much larger clone exists at a distance of one base, and base qualities are not known. Library creation used PCR. Sequencing took place on a HiSeq X Ten. TCR repertoires were characterized by high-throughput sequencing. The raw public data were reprocessed by TCRdb itself: fastp quality trimming at Q25, MiXCR clonotype calling, in-frame beta chains only. Every CDR3 protein is listed once, alongside the most common genes and DNA of its rows. A total of several thousand distinct CDR3 sequences appear in this sample, about 30% of them only once. The top ten constitute 11% to 15% of the sample. The time point label here, explained by the study, means: before preoperative PTX-NDP chemotherapy. Patients received paclitaxel-nedaplatin as preoperative chemotherapy before surgery.

The V and J segments used are TRBV7-2 and TRBJ2-1, with 7 bases matching TRBD2. The J call may be wrong; the DNA end is better matched by TRBJ2-7. This TCR was sampled from a human donor with esophageal squamous cell carcinoma. The donor label of this sample is uncertain. This specimen was taken from a patient given preoperative chemotherapy. This receptor carries the CDR3 CASSSSSGLYNEQYF. The nucleotide sequence is given as TGTGCCAGCAGTTCGTCTAGCGGCCTCTACAATGAGCAGTACTTC.